These 18 T cell receptor beta chains came from one sample sequenced in a study of blood T cells in healthy people across ages. A second PCR, run for about 7 to 11 cycles, used a sample-barcoded 5' primer plus a J-beta primer mix. TCRdb processed the 5' RACE reads anew with MiXCR; each CDR3 protein has one entry. The sample has 800,000 to 1,000,000 distinct CDR3 sequences, 40% to 60% seen once. The sample taken for sequencing was blood. The receptors originated from a man aged 30-40 years in good health.

This clonotype came up a few times. This rearrangement joins TRBV7-9 to TRBJ1-1; 12 bases map to TRBD1. This CDR3 comprises 15 residues. Germline CDR1 SEHNR, CDR2 FQNEAQ (reference sequence). J was trimmed by 6 bases and V by 5 bases; bases with no gene match: 7. CDR3 DNA: TGTGCCAGCAGCGAGGGACAGGGGGCTGTGGCTGAAGCTTTCTTT. Protein: CASSEGQGAVAEAFF.

CDR3 sequence: CASTQRQEGRTEAFF. CDR3 DNA sequence: TGTGCCAGTACCCAACGACAGGAGGGAAGAACTGAAGCTTTCTTT. The V gene is TRBV19, the J gene TRBJ1-1, with D tentatively TRBD1 (6 bases). The CDR3 is 15 amino acids. The V end was cut by 7 bases, the J end by 5 bases, with 20 bases between. Germline V CDR1 and CDR2: LNHDA, SQIVND (reference sequence). Full variable domain (rest looked up from reference TRBV19 and TRBJ1-1): DGGITQSPKYLFRKEGQNVTLSCEQNLNHDAMYWYRQDPGQGLRLIYYSQIVNDFQKGDIAEGYSVSREKKESFPLTVTSAQKNPTAFYLCASTQRQEGRTEAFFGQGTRLTVV.

The rearrangement joins TRBV5-1 to TRBJ2-5; D may be TRBD1 (6 bases). CDR3 length equals 16 residues. The germline CDR1 and CDR2 sequences are SGHRS and YFSETQ. V shed 4 bases and J shed 11 bases, with 27 bases lying between them. This CDR3 is CASSPDPSRGDNEQYF. The CDR3, as DNA: TGCGCCAGCAGCCCGGACCCCTCCAGGGGCGACAATGAGCAGTACTTC. Using reference TRBV5-1 and TRBJ2-5 for the parts outside the CDR3, the full variable domain is KAGVTQTPRYLIKTRGQQVTLSCSPISGHRSVSWYQQTPGQGLQFLFEYFSETQRNKGNFPGRFSGRQFSNSRSEMNVSTLELGDSALYLCASSPDPSRGDNEQYFGPGTRLLVL.

This clonotype turned up a few times. The rearrangement joins TRBV7-8 to TRBJ2-1; D possibly uses TRBD1 or TRBD2 (7 bases each). Germline CDR1 is SGHVS and CDR2 is FQNEAQ. The CDR3 spans 13 residues. Deletions cut 6 bases from V and 8 bases from J, with 14 bases between. As DNA, the CDR3 is TGTGCCAGCAGTATGGGAGGGGGCGATGAGCAGTTCTTC. It translates to CASSMGGGDEQFF.

This clonotype has more than one count but fewer than ten. CDR3 bases: TGTGCCAGCAGGGCCCACAATCAAGAGACCCAGTACTTC. Amino acids: CASRAHNQETQYF. The rearrangement joins TRBV6-5 to TRBJ2-5; unclear D gene. CDR3 size: 13 residues. Trimming stripped 6 bases from V and 2 bases from J, with 10 bases between. CDR1 is MNHEY and CDR2 is SVGAGI in the germline V gene.

V is TRBV20-1 and J is TRBJ2-7, with D possibly matching TRBD1 (5 bases). Germline V gene lookup returns CDR1 DFQATT and CDR2 SNEGSKA (reference sequence). This CDR3 spans 15 amino acids. The V and J ends lost 3 bases and 0 bases respectively, with 15 bases between them. The CDR3 loop reads CSASLGTGSSYEQYF. CDR3 in DNA: TGCAGTGCTAGTCTAGGAACAGGCAGCTCCTACGAGCAGTACTTC.

This clonotype was counted a few times. This chain links TRBV12-3 or TRBV12-4 with TRBJ1-3, with 8 bases aligning to TRBD1. The CDR3 is 14 amino acids. Trimming cost V 6 bases and J 8 bases; bases outside gene matches: 9. The CDR3 DNA sequence: TGTGCCAGCAGGATTGCAGGGGGCGCATACACCATATATTTT. Protein product: CASRIAGGAYTIYF.

This clonotype was seen more than once but under ten times. The chain carries TRBV9 and TRBJ2-7; 9 bases agree with TRBD1. Germline CDR1 reads SGDLS; CDR2 reads YYNGEE. Trimming removed 2 bases from V and 1 base from J; junction bases left unmatched: 4. This CDR3 contains 15 residues. CDR3: CASSVGDRASYEQYF. CDR3 DNA sequence: TGTGCCAGCAGCGTGGGGGACAGGGCGTCCTACGAGCAGTACTTC.

This clonotype was counted ten times or more. V is TRBV7-2 and J is TRBJ2-1; D ambiguous. The V end was cut by 6 bases, the J end by 7 bases, with 10 bases between. The germline gives CDR1 SGHTA, CDR2 FQGNSA. There are 12 residues in the CDR3. The CDR3 nucleotides are TGTGCCAGCAGGCTAGAATTGAATGAGCAGTTCTTC. Amino acid sequence: CASRLELNEQFF.

The V gene is TRBV4-1, the J gene TRBJ2-5, with D possibly TRBD1 on 6 matching bases. Per the germline V gene, CDR1 is MGHRA and CDR2 is YSYEKL. The CDR3 consists of 15 residues. V gave up 3 bases and J gave up 2 bases, with 13 bases separating them. CDR3 in amino acids: CASSQLTGIQETQYF. The CDR3, as DNA: TGCGCCAGCAGCCAGCTAACAGGGATTCAAGAGACCCAGTACTTC.

This clonotype showed up just a few times. The chain has TRBV7-2 and TRBJ2-1, with 8 nucleotides matching TRBD1. The CDR3 is made up of 16 amino acids. The germline V gene encodes CDR1 SGHTA and CDR2 FQGNSA. The ends lost 5 bases at V and 2 bases at J; junction bases unmatched: 8. CDR3 coding DNA: TGTGCCAGCAGCGCAAGACAGGGGACAGCCTACAATGAGCAGTTCTTC. Its protein product is CASSARQGTAYNEQFF. Variable domain in full (rest from reference TRBV7-2 and TRBJ2-1): GAGVSQSPSNKVTEKGKDVELRCDPISGHTALYWYRQSLGQGLEFLIYFQGNSAPDKSGLPSDRFSAERTGGSVSTLTIQRTQQEDSAVYLCASSARQGTAYNEQFFGPGTRLTVL.

Worth noting for this clonotype: A read error may produce the germline difference seen at one junction end. The chain uses TRBV28 and TRBJ2-2; D is perhaps TRBD2 (6 bases). CDR3 length: 14 residues. CDR1 is MDHEN, CDR2 SYDVKM, per germline. In DNA, the CDR3 is TGTGCCAGCAGTTTAGCAACTACCTACCGGGAGCTATTTTTT. Protein: CASSLATTYRELFF.

The rearrangement joins TRBV9 to TRBJ1-6; 9 bases are a match to TRBD1. CDR1 and CDR2 from the germline V gene are SGDLS and YYNGEE. CDR3 length equals 16 residues. V was pared by 4 bases and J by 3 bases, with 5 bases of the junction left unmatched. The CDR3 DNA reads TGTGCCAGCAGCTCCCGACAGGGGGACTATAATTCACCCCTCCACTTT. Its translation is CASSSRQGDYNSPLHF.

In DNA, the CDR3 is TGTGCCATCCAGGGGGGACCCTACAATGAGCAGTTCTTC. Translated: CAIQGGPYNEQFF. J is TRBJ2-1 and V is TRBV14, with D perhaps TRBD1 (7 bases). With 10 bases removed from V and 2 bases from J, the gap between germline ends came to 12 bases. The V gene's germline CDR1 is SGHDN and CDR2 FVKESK. The CDR3 is 13 amino acids.

The J gene is TRBJ1-1, the V gene TRBV4-2; unclear D gene. V lost 2 bases, J lost 0 bases, and 10 bases lay in between. CDR3 length: 15 residues. Germline lookup yields CDR1 LGHNA and CDR2 YNFKEQ. The CDR3 spells CASSQTGALNTEAFF. CDR3 DNA sequence: TGTGCCAGCAGCCAAACTGGAGCCTTGAACACTGAAGCTTTCTTT.

The chain links TRBV20-1 to TRBJ1-2; no definite D call. Trimming left V 5 bases short and J 4 bases short, with 14 bases between. Germline assignment: CDR1 DFQATT and CDR2 SNEGSKA (reference sequence). The CDR3 extends over 13 amino acids. The CDR3 DNA reads TGCAGTGCTGTCCCTCAGGTACTCTATGGCTACACCTTC. Translated, it gives CSAVPQVLYGYTF.

The rearrangement uses TRBV7-2 and TRBJ2-5, with D tentatively TRBD2 (6 bases). V was clipped by 1 base and J by 0 bases, with 18 bases between them. This CDR3 has 18 residues. Germline values: CDR1 SGHTA, CDR2 FQGNSA. CDR3 protein: CASSLDLPFGGYQETQYF. The CDR3 DNA sequence: TGTGCCAGCAGCTTAGATTTGCCATTTGGGGGGTACCAAGAGACCCAGTACTTC.

Only a few counts were recorded for this clonotype. The rearrangement joins TRBV5-1 to TRBJ2-1; TRBD2 matches 7 bases. The CDR3 runs to 14 residues. J lost 8 bases, V lost 1 base, and 6 bases had no gene match. The germline CDR1 and CDR2 sequences are SGHRS and YFSETQ. The CDR3 region has the DNA TGCGCCAGCAGCTTGCGAGCGGGGACGGATGAGCAGTTCTTC. Amino acid sequence: CASSLRAGTDEQFF.